This entry lists 5 T cell receptor beta chains sequenced from one sample in a study of cytomegalovirus exposure and HLA in healthy donors. PCR primers comprised 60 Vbeta and 13 Jbeta primers. Generated by immunoSEQ multiplex PCR, the TCRdb table keeps only in-frame clones and is missing some. The sample consists of about 62,000 clones, about 77% of them appearing once. Sequencing was done on a sample of PBMCs. These receptors originate from a woman aged 25 to 39 in good health and CMV-seronegative.

In the case of this clone: Sequence at one end of the junction differs from germline and may be a read error. V is TRBV7-9 and J is TRBJ1-1, with 9 bases aligning to TRBD1. The germline V gene has CDR1 SEHNR and CDR2 FQNEAQ (reference sequence). The CDR3 is 16 residues long. For the CDR3, the DNA is TGTGCCAGCAGCCAGGGACAGGGAAGAGGGAGCACTAAAGCTTTCTTT. Protein product: CASSQGQGRGSTKAFF.

The J gene is TRBJ2-3, the V gene TRBV4-3; D remains unclear. Trimming shortened V by 7 bases and J by 2 bases, and 19 bases separated the two germline ends. This CDR3 is 16 amino acids long. Germline V lookup: CDR1 LGHNA, CDR2 YSLEER. The CDR3 here is CASTPPSLVVTDTQYF. Written as DNA, the CDR3 is TGCGCCAGCACCCCCCCCTCTCTAGTGGTCACAGATACGCAGTATTTT.

The genes are TRBV27 and TRBJ2-7; 7 bases line up with TRBD1. Losses at the gene ends were 5 bases for V and 5 bases for J; bases not matched to a gene: 6. Looked up from germline, CDR1 is MNHEY and CDR2 is SMNVEV (reference sequence). The CDR3 totals 13 residues. For the CDR3, the DNA is TGTGCCAGCAGTACCACAGGGGATCACGAGCAGTACTTC. This codes for CASSTTGDHEQYF.

As for this clone: The junction shows a germline mismatch at one end, possibly a read error. The CDR3 is CSSSLSRDSHTEAFF. Here the CDR3 DNA reads TGTTCCAGCAGCTTATCCCGGGACAGTCACACTGAAGCTTTCTTT. The chain has TRBV7-9 and TRBJ1-1, with 7 bases aligning to TRBD1. Germline CDR1 reads SEHNR; CDR2 reads FQNEAQ (reference sequence). The CDR3 is made up of 15 amino acids.

The chain combines TRBV19 with TRBJ1-1; TRBD1 might be the D (5 bases). V lost 3 bases to trimming and J lost 8 bases, with 13 bases between them. CDR1 and CDR2 from the germline V gene are LNHDA and SQIVND (reference sequence). This CDR3 has 13 residues. CDR3 DNA sequence: TGTGCCAGTAGTATCTGGCCTGACAGCGAAGCTTTCTTT. Amino acids: CASSIWPDSEAFF.